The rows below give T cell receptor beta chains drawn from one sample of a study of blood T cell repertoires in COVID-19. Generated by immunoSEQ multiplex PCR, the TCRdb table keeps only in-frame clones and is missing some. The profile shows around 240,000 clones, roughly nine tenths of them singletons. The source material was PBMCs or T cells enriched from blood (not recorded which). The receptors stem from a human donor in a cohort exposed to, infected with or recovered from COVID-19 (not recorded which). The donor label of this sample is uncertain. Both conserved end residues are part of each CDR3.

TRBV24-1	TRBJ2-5	CATGTAQETQYF
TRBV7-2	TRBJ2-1	CASSQLAFGGNEQFF
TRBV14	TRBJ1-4	CASSPRPTGKLFF
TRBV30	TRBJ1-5	CAWSGTFDQPQHF
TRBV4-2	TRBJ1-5	CASSTSNQPQHF
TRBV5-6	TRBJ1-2	CASSPGWIPVYGYTF
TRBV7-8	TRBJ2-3	CASSSMDYLTDTQYF
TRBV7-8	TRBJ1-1	CASRPGQTITEAFF
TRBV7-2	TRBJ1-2	CASSLDRDSGYTF
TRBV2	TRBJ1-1	CASSTHKGMMNTEAFF
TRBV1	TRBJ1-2	CTSSQEDRPHYGYTF
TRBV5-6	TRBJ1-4	CASSPYNYATNEKLFF
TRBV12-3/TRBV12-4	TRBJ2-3	CASSLFEDTQYF
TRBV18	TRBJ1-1	CASSPPGLNTEAFF
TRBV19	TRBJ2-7	CASRKAAFMGSDYEQYF